What follows is one T cell receptor beta chain and its context. Sequencing was performed with immunoSEQ multiplex PCR; in TCRdb, only in-frame clones are kept and a portion is missing. The profile shows approximately 80,000 clones, around 85% of them singletons. These data belong to a study of OX40 agonist ivuxolimab in advanced cancers. The source of this sequence is an adult with an advanced solid tumor such as melanoma, head and neck, liver or kidney cancer. Sequences were derived from CD4+ or CD8+ T cells sorted from blood, sampled in a trial of the OX40 agonist ivuxolimab.

CDR3 region: CASSRQLSSYNSPLHF. The CDR3 DNA follows: TGTGCCAGCAGCCGACAGTTGAGCTCCTATAATTCACCCCTCCACTTT. The chain is built from TRBV7-9 and TRBJ1-6; tentative D call: TRBD1 (5 bases). V was shortened by 5 bases and J by 0 bases, with 11 bases between the two germline ends. CDR3 size: 16 residues. The germline gives CDR1 SEHNR, CDR2 FQNEAQ (reference sequence). The full variable domain, rest sourced from reference TRBV7-9 and TRBJ1-6, is DTGVSQNPRHKITKRGQNVTFRCDPISEHNRLYWYRQTLGQGPEFLTYFQNEAQLEKSRLLSDRFSAERPKGSFSTLEIQRTEQGDSAMYLCASSRQLSSYNSPLHFGNGTRLTVT.